The 20 T cell receptor beta chains below were found in one sample sequenced in a study of T cell responses to AZD1222 COVID-19 vaccine. Profiled with immunoSEQ multiplex PCR; TCRdb holds only in-frame clones, not every one. The data show around 63,000 clones, 85% seen once. The sample in question was peripheral blood, obtained on day 0 of AZD1222 vaccination. The source is an adult in good health.

V and J are TRBV19 and TRBJ2-3; the match to TRBD2 covers 13 bases. Trimming cost V 4 bases and J 8 bases; bases outside gene matches: 15. Germline-derived CDR1 and CDR2 are LNHDA and SQIVND (reference sequence). The CDR3 runs 18 residues. The CDR3 loop is CASSTNPLAGGPIGTQYF. CDR3 nucleotide sequence: TGTGCCAGTAGTACTAACCCACTAGCGGGGGGGCCTATTGGTACGCAGTATTTT. The variable domain in full, with the rest retrieved from reference TRBV19 and TRBJ2-3, is DGGITQSPKYLFRKEGQNVTLSCEQNLNHDAMYWYRQDPGQGLRLIYYSQIVNDFQKGDIAEGYSVSREKKESFPLTVTSAQKNPTAFYLCASSTNPLAGGPIGTQYFGPGTRLTVL.

This clone appeared a single time. The chain is built from TRBV19 and TRBJ1-6; D is possibly TRBD1 (6 bases). The CDR3 sequence is 17 residues long. Germline V gene data show CDR1 as LNHDA and CDR2 as SQIVND (reference sequence). Trimming cost V 1 base and J 8 bases, with 18 bases left between them. CDR3 in amino acids: CASSIVPTGGADSPLHF. In DNA form, the CDR3 reads TGTGCCAGTAGTATAGTTCCCACCGGGGGCGCCGATTCACCCCTCCACTTT.

This clone was detected once. The chain carries TRBV7-3 and TRBJ1-6, with no clear D. This CDR3 is built from 13 residues. The germline V gene encodes CDR1 SGHTA and CDR2 FQGTGA. V was clipped by 3 bases and J by 10 bases, with 10 bases between them. This chain's CDR3 is CASSLAFRSPLHF. CDR3 DNA: TGTGCCAGCAGCTTGGCTTTCAGGTCACCCCTCCACTTT. Full variable domain (missing parts from reference TRBV7-3 and TRBJ1-6): GAGVSQTPSNKVTEKGKYVELRCDPISGHTALYWYRQSLGQGPEFLIYFQGTGAADDSGLPNDRFFAVRPEGSVSTLKIQRTERGDSAVYLCASSLAFRSPLHFGNGTRLTVT.

This chain uses TRBV9 with TRBJ2-3, with 7 bases aligning to TRBD2. The germline V gene has CDR1 SGDLS and CDR2 YYNGEE. The V gene end was trimmed by 0 bases and the J gene end by 2 bases; junction bases not matched to a gene: 6. The CDR3 runs 16 residues. CDR3 sequence reads: CASSVEAGHSTDTQYF. CDR3 in DNA: TGTGCCAGCAGCGTAGAAGCGGGGCATTCCACAGATACGCAGTATTTT.

This clone occurred once. V is TRBV9 and J is TRBJ1-5; D possibly corresponds to TRBD1 (5 bases). CDR3 size: 14 residues. In germline, CDR1 is SGDLS, CDR2 YYNGEE. Trimming cost V 3 bases and J 9 bases, with 16 bases left between them. The CDR3 DNA follows: TGTGCCAGCAGCGGGTCAGCCGCTGGGGCGCCCCAGCATTTT. It translates to CASSGSAAGAPQHF.

The chain recombines TRBV12-3 or TRBV12-4 with TRBJ2-7; D is undetermined. This CDR3 region has 13 residues. V lost 3 bases to trimming and J lost 0 bases, with 6 bases between them. The CDR3 sequence is CASSFPASYEQYF. In nucleotides, the CDR3 is TGTGCCAGCAGTTTCCCAGCCTCCTACGAGCAGTACTTC.

The V gene is TRBV5-4, the J gene TRBJ2-3, with D perhaps matching TRBD1 or TRBD2 (5 bases each). This CDR3 has 16 residues. Germline V lookup: CDR1 SGHNT, CDR2 YYREEE (reference sequence). V lost 0 bases and J 5 bases, leaving 16 bases between the germline ends. The CDR3 sequence is CASSLGFRGPGDTQYF. CDR3 DNA: TGTGCCAGCAGCTTGGGGTTCCGGGGCCCCGGAGATACGCAGTATTTT.

V is TRBV6-5 and J is TRBJ1-2, with D uncertain. CDR3 size: 13 residues. From germline, CDR1 is MNHEY and CDR2 SVGAGI. V dropped 3 bases and J dropped 8 bases, with 13 bases sitting between them. The CDR3 loop reads CASSYSEGIGYTF. The CDR3 nucleotides read TGTGCCAGCAGTTATTCCGAGGGAATCGGCTACACCTTC.

The V gene is TRBV9, the J gene TRBJ1-3; tentatively, D is TRBD1 (5 bases). V was cut by 4 bases and J by 0 bases, with 17 bases left in between. This CDR3 is 17 amino acids long. The germline CDR1 and CDR2 sequences are SGDLS and YYNGEE. The CDR3 reads CASSPSRGPSSGNTIYF. DNA of the CDR3: TGTGCCAGCAGCCCATCGAGGGGCCCGAGCTCTGGAAACACCATATATTTT.

This clone was seen once. The genes are TRBV5-6 and TRBJ2-7; 12 positions match TRBD1. V shed 0 bases and J 4 bases; nucleotides not matched to a gene: 2. This CDR3 region has 15 residues. Germline CDR1 reads SGHDT; CDR2 reads YYEEEE. CDR3 DNA: TGTGCCAGCAGCTTGGGGGGACAGGGGGCGTACGAGCAGTACTTC. It encodes CASSLGGQGAYEQYF. The full variable domain, with the rest looked up from reference TRBV5-6 and TRBJ2-7, is DAGVTQSPTHLIKTRGQQVTLRCSPKSGHDTVSWYQQALGQGPQFIFQYYEEEERQRGNFPDRFSGHQFPNYSSELNVNALLLGDSALYLCASSLGGQGAYEQYFGPGTRLTVT.

Only one count was recorded for this clone. The rearrangement uses TRBV5-4 and TRBJ1-6; the D gene is possibly TRBD1 (5 bases). CDR3 length: 15 amino acids. V shed 4 bases and J shed 2 bases, with 10 bases lying between them. Germline values: CDR1 SGHNT, CDR2 YYREEE (reference sequence). The CDR3 nucleotides are TGTGCCAGCAGCGGGCCGACAGCCTATAATTCACCCCTCCACTTT. Its translation is CASSGPTAYNSPLHF.

This sequence joins TRBV6-5 and TRBJ2-1, with TRBD1 matching over 9 bases. The germline V gene has CDR1 MNHEY and CDR2 SVGAGI. The length of the CDR3 is 14 residues. Trimming at V came to 6 bases and at J to 8 bases, leaving 8 bases not matched to a gene. The CDR3 DNA is TGTGCCAGCAGCCGGGACAGGGTAGTACATGAGCAGTTCTTC. Encoded protein: CASSRDRVVHEQFF.

This chain connects TRBV14 to TRBJ2-5; unclear D gene. Germline lookup yields CDR1 SGHDN and CDR2 FVKESK. V lost 2 bases, J lost 5 bases, and 9 bases lay in between. This CDR3 is built from 13 residues. CDR3 in amino acids: CASSQKRRETQYF. In nucleotides, the CDR3 is TGTGCCAGCAGCCAAAAGAGAAGGGAGACCCAGTACTTC.

The chain employs TRBV2 and TRBJ1-1; 8 bases are a match to TRBD1. J gave up 5 bases and V 9 bases, and 11 bases lay outside the gene matches. The CDR3 is made up of 14 amino acids. CDR1 is SNHLY, CDR2 FYNNEI, per germline. This CDR3 is CARVETGARTEAFF. DNA of the CDR3: TGTGCCAGGGTCGAGACAGGGGCGAGAACTGAAGCTTTCTTT.

This chain joins TRBV25-1 and TRBJ1-6; 8 nucleotides agree with TRBD1. Trimming took 5 bases from V and 0 from J; bases not matched to a gene: 6. The CDR3 extends over 17 amino acids. Looked up from germline, CDR1 is MGHDK and CDR2 is SYGVNS. For the CDR3, the DNA is TGTGCCAGCAGTAAGGACAGGGCTAGCTCCTATAATTCACCCCTCCACTTT. Translating gives CASSKDRASSYNSPLHF.

As regards this clone: Other DNA sequences in this sample translate to the same CDR3. J is TRBJ1-5 and V is TRBV27; maybe TRBD1 (5 bases). The germline CDR1 and CDR2 sequences are MNHEY and SMNVEV (reference sequence). This CDR3 is 13 amino acids long. The germline V and J ends were trimmed by 2 bases and 7 bases, with 9 bases remaining between them. The CDR3 reads CASSLRGNQPQHF. As DNA, the CDR3 is TGTGCCAGCAGTTTACGGGGGAACCAGCCCCAGCATTTT.

V and J are TRBV3-1 (or the pseudogene TRBV3-2) and TRBJ2-5, with D uncertain. This CDR3 spans 15 amino acids. Germline-derived CDR1 and CDR2 are LGHDT and YNNKEL (reference sequence). The V gene lost 1 base and the J gene lost 8 bases, with 17 bases spanning the gap. DNA for the CDR3: TGTGCCAGCAGCCAAGCTCCCCGGAGTCCTACAACCCAGTACTTC. It encodes CASSQAPRSPTTQYF.

This chain joins TRBV7-9 and TRBJ1-5; tentative D call: TRBD1 (5 bases). Germline V gene data show CDR1 as SEHNR and CDR2 as FQNEAQ (reference sequence). Trimming cost V 8 bases and J 4 bases, with 9 bases left between them. The CDR3 runs to 12 residues. DNA for the CDR3: TGTGCCAGCGGAAGGGGAAATCAGCCCCAGCATTTT. It translates to CASGRGNQPQHF.

The gene calls are TRBV4-1 and TRBJ1-2; no clear D gene. Trimming stripped 4 bases from V and 5 bases from J, with 14 bases between. This CDR3 is built from 14 residues. Germline V CDR1 and CDR2: MGHRA, YSYEKL. CDR3 in amino acids: CASSPPVVKYGYTF. The CDR3 DNA follows: TGCGCCAGCAGCCCTCCGGTAGTTAAATATGGCTACACCTTC.

The count of this clone is one. V usage is TRBV18 and J usage is TRBJ2-2; 7 bases align to TRBD2. Unmatched junction bases numbered 2, after V lost 1 base and J lost 3 bases. This CDR3 comprises 15 residues. Germline assignment: CDR1 KGHSH and CDR2 LQKENI. The CDR3 loop is CASSPRGGDTGELFF. CDR3 coding DNA: TGTGCCAGCTCACCACGCGGGGGAGACACCGGGGAGCTGTTTTTT.